This is a list of T cell receptor beta chains from one sample in a study of lymphopenia after photon versus proton radiotherapy. Profiling relied on immunoSEQ multiplex PCR, and the TCRdb table lists in-frame clones only, not all of them. The sample includes under 65,000 clones, approximately 88% of them seen just once. The specimen comprised peripheral blood, sampled from a patient treated with proton-based radiotherapy. All receptors derive from a man aged 55 to 70 with pancreatic cancer. The conserved cysteine and the conserved F or W are not part of the CDR3 here. Each record gives: V gene, J gene, clone size, CDR3 protein. Part of the rows lack a size; the others show once, few, many or a class for expanded clones.

TRBV2	TRBJ2-7	.	ASYRVGNEQY
TRBV9	TRBJ1-3	once	ASSGGISGNTIY
TRBV15	TRBJ2-7	.	ATSRDLGGGLSLYEQY
TRBV5-8	TRBJ1-5	.	ASSAGQHQPQH
TRBV14	TRBJ2-7	.	ASSSRDRLSYEQY
TRBV30	TRBJ2-1	.	AWTRGGGEQF
TRBV11-3	TRBJ2-1	.	ASTSGQGDYNEQF
TRBV7-2	TRBJ2-7	.	ASSLGGLAGGHYEQY
TRBV11-2	TRBJ2-2	.	ASRTGYTGELF
TRBV28	TRBJ2-5	.	ASRKGTGPYPKTQY
TRBV19	TRBJ1-1	.	ASTVGATEAF
TRBV30	TRBJ2-2	.	AWRDLGELF
TRBV30	TRBJ2-5	.	AWSRYQETQY
TRBV7-2	TRBJ2-7	.	ASSLAGGPEEQY
TRBV7-2	TRBJ2-5	.	ALGLAGTETQY
TRBV4-3	TRBJ2-7	.	ASSHSLAVLTQY
TRBV30	TRBJ1-4	.	AWERQANEKLF
TRBV27	TRBJ2-2	.	ASSETKQGRGYTGELF
TRBV6-5	TRBJ1-1	.	ASSYSISLGTEAF
TRBV11-2	TRBJ2-3	.	ASSLAPGLVSWTQY
TRBV5-5	TRBJ1-2	.	ASSLDPAGSGYT
TRBV12-5	TRBJ2-3	.	ASSLSGSQDTQY
TRBV4-3	TRBJ2-6	few	ASSYHARGTAGANVLT
TRBV7-2	TRBJ1-2	.	ASTPSRGVHYGYT
TRBV5-4	TRBJ1-2	.	ASSSVSGEGGYT
TRBV7-8	TRBJ2-7	.	ASSRRDNTLHEQY
TRBV28	TRBJ1-3	few	ASSGNTIY
TRBV7-2	TRBJ2-1	.	ASSGQGYNEQF
TRBV7-3	TRBJ2-2	.	ASSLTPGGSTGELF
TRBV30	TRBJ1-2	.	AWSVNGNYGYT
TRBV6-1	TRBJ1-5	once	ASRTVWDQPQH
TRBV5-5	TRBJ1-4	few	ASSLGGLDNEKLF
TRBV7-6	TRBJ2-7	once	ASRLAGGDEQY
TRBV4-2	TRBJ2-7	.	ASSQEAGEDEQY
TRBV12-5	TRBJ2-2	few	ASGTGGRHTGELF
TRBV7-2	TRBJ2-3	.	ASSQGLWGPDTDTQY
TRBV18	TRBJ2-1	.	ASSLQTGGNEQF
TRBV28	TRBJ2-3	.	ASTTGGASTDTQY
TRBV20-1	TRBJ2-3	.	SATLEDTQY
TRBV5-1	TRBJ2-3	.	ASSLDGTFSPDTQY